This T cell receptor (beta chain) appears in the sequencing data of a study of T cells in Graves' hyperthyroidism and ophthalmopathy. With V trimmed by 1 base and J by 6 bases, 6 bases remained unmatched. In germline, CDR1 is MNHNS, CDR2 SASEGT. The CDR3 spans 14 residues. This clonotype has a handful of counts. Diagnosing involved the use of clinical symptoms, serum thyroxine and TRAb, thyroid ultrasound and orbital computed tomography. Fresh peripheral blood, around 9.3 ml of it, supplied the PBMCs. RNA transcripts were the template for amplifying TCR beta CDR3 regions. The HTBI primer set served for first-round RT-PCR of the TCR CDR3. A single record per CDR3 protein comes from TCRdb applying MiXCR to the multiplex PCR reads. This sample has around 420,000 distinct CDR3 sequences, with approximately 15% found just once.

The clonotype comes from a woman under 30 with Graves' hyperthyroidism. J is TRBJ2-7 and V is TRBV6-1; 7 bases match TRBD2. The sequenced sample consisted of blood. CDR3 residues: CASSEVLAAAEQYF. In DNA form, the CDR3 reads TGTGCCAGCAGTGAAGTTCTAGCGGCAGCCGAGCAGTACTTC.